The rows below give T cell receptor beta chains drawn from one sample of a study of cytomegalovirus exposure and HLA in healthy donors. The table came from immunoSEQ multiplex PCR; TCRdb's copy has only in-frame clones and leaves some out. The table records over 140,000 clones, approximately 80% of them present only once. The sequencing input was PBMCs. The receptors here all came from a man aged 25-45 years in good health and CMV-seropositive. CDR3s include the opening cysteine and the closing phenylalanine or tryptophan. D genes are given only for firm matches. Size values are once, few and many counts, or a class for expanded clones, and some rows have none.

J,size,D,V,CDR3,DNA
TRBJ2-5,.,.,TRBV6-5,CASSSQGREQYF,TGTGCCAGCAGTTCCCAGGGAAGAGAGCAGTACTTC
TRBJ2-7,once,.,TRBV6-5,CASSYSPGSASEQYF,TGTGCCAGCAGTTACTCCCCAGGGTCGGCCTCGGAGCAGTACTTC
TRBJ2-3,once,TRBD1,TRBV6-5,CASSLQGGGTDTQYF,TGTGCCAGCAGCTTACAGGGGGGCGGCACAGATACGCAGTATTTT
TRBJ2-7,.,.,TRBV11-2,CASSLDLSYEQYF,TGTGCCAGCAGCTTAGACCTCAGCTACGAGCAGTACTTC
TRBJ1-6,.,.,TRBV5-4,CASSLDRFNSPLHF,TGTGCCAGCAGCTTGGACAGGTTCAATTCACCCCTCCACTTT
TRBJ2-7,few,TRBD2,TRBV4-2,CASSQDTGTAGGDYEQYF,TGTGCCAGCAGCCAAGATACAGGGACGGCGGGGGGCGACTACGAGCAGTACTTC
TRBJ2-7,.,TRBD2,TRBV5-4,CASSLGDLAGSYEQYF,TGTGCCAGCAGCTTGGGGGATCTAGCGGGCTCCTACGAGCAGTACTTC
TRBJ2-5,.,TRBD2,TRBV6-1,CASSLTSGGAETQYF,TGTGCCAGCAGTTTAACGAGCGGGGGGGCCGAGACCCAGTACTTC
TRBJ2-3,.,TRBD2,TRBV7-3,CASSPGVAGSTDTQYF,TGTGCCAGCAGCCCCGGGGTAGCGGGGAGCACAGATACGCAGTATTTT
TRBJ1-4,few,TRBD1,TRBV10-3,CAIRQGGDNEKLFF,TGTGCCATTCGACAGGGCGGAGATAATGAAAAACTGTTTTTT
TRBJ2-3,.,.,TRBV20-1,CSAPRRVAQYF,TGCAGTGCTCCCCGACGGGTAGCGCAGTATTTT
TRBJ1-1,.,.,TRBV25-1,CASSEGEGLYTEAFF,TGTGCCAGCAGTGAAGGGGAGGGTTTGTACACTGAAGCTTTCTTT
TRBJ1-2,.,.,TRBV14,CASSQGSQGNRGYTF,TGTGCCAGCAGCCAAGGATCCCAGGGGAATCGTGGCTACACCTTC
TRBJ1-2,.,TRBD1,TRBV19,CASRATGALYGYTF,TGTGCCAGTAGAGCCACAGGGGCCCTCTATGGCTACACCTTC
TRBJ2-7,.,.,TRBV5-4,CASSPIGDRYEQYF,TGTGCCAGCAGCCCAATCGGGGATAGATACGAGCAGTACTTT
TRBJ1-5,.,.,TRBV6-5,CASSYSSGQPQHF,TGTGCCAGCAGTTACTCTTCGGGGCAGCCCCAGCATTTT
TRBJ1-5,once,TRBD1,TRBV19,CASSPWDRGNNQPQHF,TGTGCCAGTAGTCCCTGGGACAGGGGGAACAATCAGCCCCAGCATTTT
TRBJ1-6,.,.,TRBV2,CASSEEGGRIRSPLHF,TGTGCCAGCAGTGAAGAGGGGGGGCGTATCCGATCACCCCTCCACTTT
TRBJ1-1,few,.,TRBV5-1,CASSFQGQNTEAFF,TGCGCCAGCAGCTTCCAGGGGCAGAACACTGAAGCTTTCTTT
TRBJ1-5,.,.,TRBV19,CASTGSRQTQHF,TGTGCCAGTACTGGATCTAGGCAGACCCAGCATTTT
TRBJ2-2,.,.,TRBV6-4,CASSDNGDTGELFF,TGTGCCAGCAGTGACAACGGGGACACCGGGGAGCTGTTTTTT
TRBJ1-2,.,.,TRBV18,CASSPSNYGYTF,TGTGCCAGCTCACCGAGTAACTATGGCTACACCTTC
TRBJ1-1,.,.,TRBV5-1,CASSSNGGQAFF,TGCGCCAGCAGCTCTAATGGGGGCCAGGCTTTCTTT
TRBJ1-1,.,TRBD1,TRBV5-4,CASRDRDRGEVTEAFF,TGTGCCAGCAGAGACAGGGACAGGGGGGAAGTCACTGAAGCTTTCTTT
TRBJ1-2,.,.,TRBV13,CASSPYGSYGYTF,TGTGCCAGCAGCCCATACGGTTCCTATGGCTACACCTTC
TRBJ2-1,.,.,TRBV15,CATSRDRNERFF,TGTGCCACCAGCAGAGATCGCAATGAGCGGTTCTTC
TRBJ2-1,.,TRBD1,TRBV5-1,CASSTGTGNEQFF,TGCGCCAGCAGCACCGGGACAGGGAATGAGCAGTTCTTC
TRBJ2-3,.,TRBD2,TRBV7-9,CASSLRREGMGTQYF,TGTGCCAGCAGCTTAAGACGGGAGGGAATGGGTACGCAGTATTTT
TRBJ1-4,.,.,TRBV4-2,CASSQDLEGVSEKLFF,TGTGCCAGCAGCCAAGATCTTGAGGGGGTTAGTGAAAAACTGTTCTTT
TRBJ1-4,.,.,TRBV27,CASTPDPGNEKLFF,TGTGCCAGCACCCCGGATCCGGGTAATGAAAAACTGTTTTTT
TRBJ2-1,.,.,TRBV15,CATSRDRLEQFF,TGTGCCACCAGCAGAGATCGCCTAGAGCAGTTCTTC
TRBJ1-5,.,TRBD1,TRBV6-5,CASRRQGDGNQPQHF,TGTGCCAGCCGACGACAGGGGGACGGCAATCAGCCCCAGCATTTT
TRBJ2-3,.,TRBD2,TRBV28,CASSSPSGTSGSGSPDTQYF,TGTGCCAGCAGTTCCCCCTCGGGGACTAGCGGGAGTGGTTCCCCAGATACGCAGTATTTT
TRBJ1-6,.,TRBD1,TRBV11-2,CASRGTGGRNSPLHF,TGTGCCAGCAGGGGGACAGGGGGTAGAAATTCACCCCTCCACTTT
TRBJ1-6,.,.,TRBV2,CASSATGGARNSPLHF,TGTGCCAGCAGCGCCACGGGGGGGGCCCGAAATTCACCCCTCCACTTT
TRBJ2-3,.,.,TRBV7-8,CASSLFLGTDTQYF,TGTGCCAGCAGCTTGTTCCTCGGGACAGATACGCAGTATTTT
TRBJ2-5,.,TRBD2,TRBV6-4,CASSDPPGRERVKYRETQYF,TGTGCCAGCAGTGACCCCCCAGGGCGGGAGAGGGTTAAATATAGAGAGACCCAGTACTTC
TRBJ2-7,.,TRBD2,TRBV10-1,CASSLTSGSLYEQYF,TGCGCCAGCAGTCTTACTAGCGGGAGTCTCTACGAGCAGTACTTC
TRBJ2-3,.,.,TRBV28,CASSPLRQGGTDTQYF,TGTGCCAGCAGTCCCCTTCGACAGGGAGGAACAGATACGCAGTATTTT
TRBJ2-2,.,.,TRBV30,CAWTWGGPGELFF,TGTGCCTGGACGTGGGGGGGGCCCGGGGAGCTGTTTTTT
TRBJ2-7,.,.,TRBV2,CASSEAFSRDSTYEQYF,TGTGCCAGCAGTGAAGCGTTTTCGCGGGACAGTACCTACGAGCAGTACTTC
TRBJ2-1,.,.,TRBV7-3,CASSFRRDNEQFF,TGTGCCAGCAGCTTCCGACGGGACAATGAGCAGTTCTTC
TRBJ2-2,once,TRBD2,TRBV6-4,CASSVLAGGELFF,TGTGCCAGCAGTGTACTAGCGGGAGGGGAGCTGTTTTTT
TRBJ2-3,.,TRBD2,TRBV9,CASSVGSGILGTDTQYF,TGTGCCAGCAGCGTTGGTAGCGGGATTTTGGGCACAGATACGCAGTATTTT
TRBJ2-2,.,.,TRBV6-6,CASSLVGANTGELFF,TGTGCCAGCAGTTTGGTAGGGGCGAACACCGGGGAGCTGTTTTTT
TRBJ1-6,.,.,TRBV27,CASKLSRGNSPLHF,TGTGCCAGCAAACTTTCTAGGGGTAATTCACCCCTCCACTTT
TRBJ2-1,.,.,TRBV6-5,CASTPDRAGEQFF,TGTGCCAGCACTCCGGACCGGGCGGGTGAGCAGTTCTTC
TRBJ2-1,.,.,TRBV7-3,CASSLNIGGLPGNEQFF,TGTGCCAGCAGCTTAAACATCGGTGGCCTCCCGGGGAATGAGCAGTTCTTC
TRBJ2-7,.,.,TRBV7-9,CSSSRGSGATRYEQYF,TGTTCCAGCAGCCGCGGGTCTGGAGCCACTCGATACGAGCAGTACTTC
TRBJ1-1,.,TRBD1,TRBV7-2,CASSLVGTGGNTEAFF,TGTGCCAGCAGCTTAGTTGGGACAGGGGGCAACACTGAAGCTTTCTTT
TRBJ1-2,few,.,TRBV4-2,CASSQDQEGDYGYTF,TGTGCCAGCAGCCAAGATCAAGAGGGTGACTATGGCTACACCTTC
TRBJ2-7,.,TRBD2,TRBV28,CASSFRLASEQYF,TGTGCCAGCAGTTTCCGACTAGCGAGCGAGCAGTACTTC
TRBJ2-3,.,TRBD2,TRBV28,CASSLWAGGPDTQYF,TGTGCCAGCAGTTTATGGGCGGGAGGGCCTGATACGCAGTATTTT
TRBJ2-7,.,TRBD1,TRBV5-1,CASSLGGQRRSYEQYF,TGCGCCAGCAGCTTGGGGGGACAGAGACGGTCCTACGAGCAGTACTTC